The 32 T cell receptor beta chains presented below share a single source sample, sequenced in a study of T cell repertoires in cytomegalovirus infection. MiXCR was run by TCRdb on the reads, yielding one entry per CDR3 protein. The table includes 600,000 to 800,000 distinct CDR3 sequences, approximately 24% detected once. Sequencing used CD8+ T cells from PBMCs. The receptor source for this set is a human donor in good health (CMV status not recorded). Some clones in this sample may be carry-over from other donors' samples.

In this sample, this clonotype turned up a few times. The V call is TRBV18, the J call TRBJ2-1; TRBD2 is a possible D gene (6 bases). V was pared by 3 bases and J by 1 base, with 13 bases between. CDR1 is KGHSH, CDR2 LQKENI, per germline. This CDR3 has 16 amino acids. The CDR3 sequence: CASSPDSGRSYNEQFF. In nucleotides, the CDR3 is TGTGCCAGCTCACCCGACAGCGGGCGATCCTACAATGAGCAGTTCTTC.

Many counts were recorded for this clonotype. The rearrangement uses TRBV7-2 and TRBJ1-2, with TRBD1 as a possible D gene (5 bases). The germline V gene encodes CDR1 SGHTA and CDR2 FQGNSA. The CDR3 runs to 14 residues. The V end lost 5 bases, the J end lost 4 bases, and 14 bases lay between the germline ends. CDR3 loop: CASSPWGSPYGYTF. For the CDR3, the DNA is TGTGCCAGCAGCCCCTGGGGGAGTCCCTATGGCTACACCTTC.

This clonotype has a handful of counts. V is TRBV7-6 and J is TRBJ2-3; no clear D gene. Germline V lookup: CDR1 SGHVS, CDR2 FNYEAQ. The CDR3 is 13 residues long. Deletions cut 4 bases from V and 6 bases from J, with 11 bases between. The CDR3 DNA sequence: TGTGCCAGCAGCTCAAGGATTACCGATACGCAGTATTTT. The encoded protein is CASSSRITDTQYF.

This clonotype has a handful of counts. The chain carries TRBV6-2 or TRBV6-3 and TRBJ2-7; D gene ambiguous. The CDR3 consists of 12 residues. The V gene lost 6 bases and the J gene lost 3 bases, with 9 bases spanning the gap. The V gene's germline CDR1 is MNHEY and CDR2 SVGEGT. The CDR3: CASSNSGYEQYF. CDR3 sequence (DNA): TGTGCCAGCAGCAATTCCGGCTACGAGCAGTACTTC.

This clonotype turned up a few times. This sequence joins TRBV29-1 and TRBJ1-2; D remains unclear. From germline, CDR1 is SQVTM and CDR2 ANQGSEA. This CDR3 comprises 13 residues. Trimming removed 3 bases at V and 7 bases at J, with 15 bases between. The CDR3 spells CSVDLGPPLGYTF. As DNA, the CDR3 is TGCAGCGTTGACCTGGGCCCTCCCCTTGGCTACACCTTC.

V usage is TRBV7-8 and J usage is TRBJ2-1; TRBD2 agrees at 8 bases. The CDR3 spans 16 residues. V lost 1 base and J lost 8; bases outside the gene matches: 10. CDR1 and CDR2 from the germline V gene are SGHVS and FQNEAQ. CDR3 region: CASSLGVPGGAHEQFF. The CDR3 DNA reads TGTGCCAGCAGCTTAGGGGTCCCCGGGGGGGCCCATGAGCAGTTCTTC.

This rearrangement joins TRBV28 to TRBJ2-2; the D is unclear. This CDR3 is built from 13 residues. The germline V gene has CDR1 MDHEN and CDR2 SYDVKM. The V and J ends lost 6 bases and 2 bases respectively, with 7 bases between them. CDR3 loop: CASRHLNTGELFF. The CDR3 nucleotides are TGTGCCAGCAGACATCTAAACACCGGGGAGCTGTTTTTT.

This rearrangement joins TRBV7-9 to TRBJ2-7; possible D gene TRBD2, 6 bases. The V end was cut by 5 bases, the J end by 3 bases, with 29 bases between. The germline gives CDR1 SEHNR, CDR2 FQNEAQ (reference sequence). The CDR3 length is 19 residues. The CDR3, as DNA: TGTGCCAGCAGCCTAGGGCAAGACTCGGACCTAGCGTCGATCTACGAGCAGTACTTC. Its translation: CASSLGQDSDLASIYEQYF.

The table lists this clonotype with a few counts. The chain joins TRBV4-2 to TRBJ2-2, with 7 bases identical to TRBD1. This CDR3 is 16 amino acids long. Per germline, CDR1 LGHNA and CDR2 YNFKEQ. J was trimmed by 4 bases and V by 0 bases; bases with no gene match: 5. The CDR3 loop is CASSQEQGMSTGELFF. The CDR3 bases are TGTGCCAGCAGCCAAGAACAGGGGATGAGCACCGGGGAGCTGTTTTTT.

This clonotype was seen a few times. The chain combines TRBV5-1 with TRBJ1-1; D is perhaps TRBD1 (6 bases). Germline CDR1 reads SGHRS; CDR2 reads YFSETQ. The CDR3 is made up of 13 amino acids. V lost 5 bases and J 4 bases, leaving 12 bases between the germline ends. Here the CDR3 DNA reads TGCGCCAGCAGGTCGGGGGCTCGCACTGAAGCTTTCTTT. Translated: CASRSGARTEAFF.

This clonotype was seen repeatedly, ten times or more. The V gene is TRBV10-3, the J gene TRBJ2-1; TRBD1 might be the D (6 bases). V lost 2 bases, J lost 3 bases, and 11 bases lay in between. Germline V lookup: CDR1 ENHRY, CDR2 SYGVKD. This CDR3 region has 15 residues. In nucleotides, the CDR3 is TGTGCCATCAGTGAGACCAGGGGAGACTACAATGAGCAGTTCTTC. Protein product: CAISETRGDYNEQFF.

This clonotype was observed a few times. This sequence joins TRBV29-1 and TRBJ2-7, with D perhaps being TRBD1 or TRBD2 (5 bases each). The germline V gene encodes CDR1 SQVTM and CDR2 ANQGSEA. This CDR3 contains 16 residues. V gave up 0 bases and J gave up 5 bases, with 20 bases separating them. CDR3 nucleotides: TGCAGCGTTGAAGATCTAGGCACAGGAGGAATGGACGAGCAGTACTTC. Translated, it gives CSVEDLGTGGMDEQYF.

Regarding this clonotype: This may stem from a read error, because a much larger clone lies one nucleotide away. This chain links TRBV7-8 with TRBJ1-1; no firm D call. The CDR3 loop spans 14 amino acids. Germline CDR1 SGHVS, CDR2 FQNEAQ. The CDR3 spells CTSSLAGRYTEAFF. CDR3 sequence (DNA): TGTACCAGCAGCTTAGCAGGACGGTACACTGAAGCTTTCTTT.

In its sample, this clonotype was seen many times. V usage is TRBV7-9 and J usage is TRBJ2-7; D gene ambiguous. Deletions cut 0 bases from V and 4 bases from J, with 4 bases between. The germline CDR1 and CDR2 sequences are SEHNR and FQNEAQ (reference sequence). There are 12 residues in the CDR3. The DNA for the CDR3 is TGTGCCAGCAGCTTAGCGATTTACGAGCAGTACTTC. Amino acid sequence: CASSLAIYEQYF.

This clonotype was detected ten times or more. The CDR3 sequence: CASRSTPGQGRYFSSTDTQYF. The CDR3 DNA is TGTGCCAGCAGATCTACACCGGGACAGGGTCGCTATTTTTCTAGCACAGATACGCAGTATTTT. V and J are TRBV12-3 or TRBV12-4 and TRBJ2-3, with 9 bases lining up with TRBD1. The CDR3 extends over 21 amino acids. V gave up 6 bases and J gave up 0 bases; unmatched junction bases: 22.

This clonotype was found many times. The rearrangement uses TRBV29-1 and TRBJ2-2; the D gene is possibly TRBD2 (5 bases). V was clipped by 4 bases and J by 1 base, with 10 bases between them. Germline lookup yields CDR1 SQVTM and CDR2 ANQGSEA. This CDR3 is built from 14 residues. CDR3 nucleotide sequence: TGCAGCGTTGGGGTTGGAGGGAACACCGGGGAGCTGTTTTTT. Its protein is CSVGVGGNTGELFF.

This clonotype was observed a few times. The chain recombines TRBV6-2 or TRBV6-3 with TRBJ1-5, with 7 bases fitting TRBD1. The CDR3 runs to 15 residues. Germline CDR1 reads MNHEY; CDR2 reads SVGEGT. V shed 7 bases, J shed 4 bases, and the junction held 10 bases outside the gene matches. The CDR3 nucleotides are TGTGCCAGCAACCGAGCAGGGGGATCAAATCAGCCCCAGCATTTT. Protein sequence: CASNRAGGSNQPQHF.

This clonotype occurred many times. The chain employs TRBV7-9 and TRBJ2-1; D assignment may be TRBD1 or TRBD2 (5 bases each). This CDR3 is built from 15 residues. CDR1 is SEHNR, CDR2 FQNEAQ, per germline (reference sequence). Trimming took off 2 bases at V and 8 bases at J, with 16 bases between the two ends. The CDR3 is CASSLTGPHVDEQFF. CDR3 coding DNA: TGTGCCAGCAGCTTAACGGGGCCCCACGTCGATGAGCAGTTCTTC.

This clonotype was picked up many times. This chain connects TRBV29-1 to TRBJ2-2; 8 bases are shared with TRBD1. Losses at the gene ends were 6 bases for V and 4 bases for J; bases not matched to a gene: 16. Germline CDR1 reads SQVTM; CDR2 reads ANQGSEA. CDR3 length: 17 residues. CDR3 nucleotides: TGCAGCGTCCGCGAATCCTGGACAGGGTCCAGCACCGGGGAGCTGTTTTTT. Translating it yields CSVRESWTGSSTGELFF.

At least ten counts were recorded for this clonotype. The rearrangement joins TRBV7-6 to TRBJ2-1; D possibly corresponds to TRBD2 (5 bases). Germline V gives CDR1 SGHVS, CDR2 FNYEAQ. V was trimmed by 5 bases and J by 7 bases, leaving 15 bases between them. The CDR3 consists of 14 residues. The CDR3 DNA sequence: TGTGCCAGCAGCCACCGGGGTGAGGGAAATGAGCAGTTCTTC. Its protein is CASSHRGEGNEQFF.

The chain has TRBV27 and TRBJ2-3; TRBD2 matches 10 bases. The CDR3 totals 15 residues. V dropped 2 bases and J dropped 6; count of bases not matched to a gene: 5. The germline CDR1 and CDR2 sequences are MNHEY and SMNVEV (reference sequence). CDR3 loop: CASSLQRGGRDTQYF. The CDR3 coding sequence is TGTGCCAGCAGTTTACAGCGGGGGGGCCGGGATACGCAGTATTTT.

Ten or more counts support this clonotype. The chain joins TRBV7-6 to TRBJ2-6; 7 nucleotides match TRBD1. CDR3 size: 18 residues. The germline gives CDR1 SGHVS, CDR2 FNYEAQ. V lost 0 bases to trimming and J lost 0 bases; unmatched junction nucleotides: 5. CDR3 residues: CASSLAGGAPSGANVLTF. The CDR3 nucleotides read TGTGCCAGCAGCTTAGCAGGGGGCGCCCCCTCTGGGGCCAACGTCCTGACTTTC. The complete variable domain, with remaining parts taken from reference TRBV7-6 and TRBJ2-6, reads GAGVSQSPRYKVTKRGQDVALRCDPISGHVSLYWYRQALGQGPEFLTYFNYEAQQDKSGLPNDRFSAERPEGSISTLTIQRTEQRDSAMYRCASSLAGGAPSGANVLTFGAGSRLTVL.

V gene TRBV4-1 combines with J gene TRBJ1-5; 7 nucleotides agree with TRBD1. This CDR3 contains 18 residues. Germline CDR1 is MGHRA and CDR2 is YSYEKL. V dropped 0 bases and J dropped 5; count of bases not matched to a gene: 13. In DNA form, the CDR3 reads TGCGCCAGCAGCCAAGATGTACATTCCGGGACAGTCTATCAGCCCCAGCATTTT. Its translation is CASSQDVHSGTVYQPQHF.

There are a few counts of this clonotype. This chain links TRBV12-3 or TRBV12-4 with TRBJ1-5, with unresolved D. The CDR3 runs 13 residues. The germline V and J ends were trimmed by 7 bases and 7 bases, with 14 bases remaining between them. The CDR3 sequence is CASILSKGQPQHF. For the CDR3, the DNA is TGTGCCAGCATCCTTTCTAAGGGCCAGCCCCAGCATTTT.

The sample holds many counts of this clonotype. J is TRBJ2-7 and V is TRBV25-1; no definite D call. The CDR3 length is 13 residues. V was shortened by 0 bases and J by 3 bases, with 6 bases between the two germline ends. CDR1 is MGHDK, CDR2 SYGVNS, per germline. CDR3 amino acids: CASSEYSSYEQYF. For the CDR3, the DNA is TGTGCCAGCAGTGAATATTCGAGCTACGAGCAGTACTTC.

This clonotype appeared a single time. J is TRBJ2-2 and V is TRBV12-3 or TRBV12-4; D uncertain. The ends were cut back, 5 bases at V and 7 bases at J, with 5 bases in the middle. This CDR3 is 11 amino acids long. As DNA, the CDR3 is TGTGCCAGCAGTGACATCGGGGAGCTGTTTTTT. It is translated as CASSDIGELFF.

There are a few counts of this clonotype. The V gene is TRBV7-9, the J gene TRBJ2-3, with D hard to call. The CDR3 has 15 residues. CDR1 and CDR2 (germline): SEHNR, FQNEAQ (reference sequence). V was cut by 5 bases and J by 4 bases, with 16 bases left in between. CDR3 DNA sequence: TGTGCCAGCAGCCCCCCCCTTGTGAATGCAGATACGCAGTATTTT. Translating gives CASSPPLVNADTQYF.

This chain links TRBV29-1 with TRBJ2-5; possible D gene TRBD2, 6 bases. From germline, CDR1 is SQVTM and CDR2 ANQGSEA. This CDR3 contains 13 residues. V lost 8 bases, J lost 4 bases, and 17 bases lay in between. The CDR3 is CSQNAMGGETQYF. Written as DNA, the CDR3 is TGCAGCCAAAACGCTATGGGGGGAGAGACCCAGTACTTC.

J is TRBJ2-7 and V is TRBV29-1; the match to TRBD1 covers 8 bases. The trim removed 2 bases at V and 6 bases at J, leaving 12 bases unmatched. Germline V gene data show CDR1 as SQVTM and CDR2 as ANQGSEA. This CDR3 is built from 15 residues. The CDR3 bases are TGCAGCGTTGAAACCCTGACAGGGGTTGGGCTCGAGCAGTACTTC. It translates to CSVETLTGVGLEQYF.

This rearrangement joins TRBV7-6 to TRBJ1-1, with 11 bases that match TRBD1. The CDR3 is made up of 15 amino acids. V lost 6 bases, J lost 5 bases, and 8 bases stayed unmatched. Germline V gene lookup returns CDR1 SGHVS and CDR2 FNYEAQ. The CDR3 DNA reads TGTGCCAGCAGTCAAGGGACAGGGGGAAGAACTGAAGCTTTCTTT. This sequence encodes CASSQGTGGRTEAFF.

This clonotype was seen just once. This could be a read error, since a much larger clone is one nucleotide away. The chain has TRBV7-6 and TRBJ2-7; D is perhaps TRBD2 (5 bases). This CDR3 has 16 amino acids. Trimming took off 1 base at V and 5 bases at J, with 18 bases between the two ends. Germline V gives CDR1 SGHVS, CDR2 FNYEAQ. Here the CDR3 reads CASSLESRALRNEQYF. The CDR3 DNA reads TGTGCCAGCAGCTTAGAGTCGCGGGCCCTGCGCAACGAGCAGTACTTC.

A few counts support this clonotype. This sequence joins TRBV6-6 and TRBJ2-1; 8 bases align to TRBD1. CDR1 and CDR2 (germline): MNHNY, SVGAGI (reference sequence). The CDR3 loop spans 16 amino acids. The J segment lost 4 bases and the V segment lost 7 bases, leaving 12 bases of the junction unmatched. For the CDR3, the DNA is TGTGCCAGCATAGGGCAGGGGGCAAGGCCATACAATGAGCAGTTCTTC. It is translated as CASIGQGARPYNEQFF.